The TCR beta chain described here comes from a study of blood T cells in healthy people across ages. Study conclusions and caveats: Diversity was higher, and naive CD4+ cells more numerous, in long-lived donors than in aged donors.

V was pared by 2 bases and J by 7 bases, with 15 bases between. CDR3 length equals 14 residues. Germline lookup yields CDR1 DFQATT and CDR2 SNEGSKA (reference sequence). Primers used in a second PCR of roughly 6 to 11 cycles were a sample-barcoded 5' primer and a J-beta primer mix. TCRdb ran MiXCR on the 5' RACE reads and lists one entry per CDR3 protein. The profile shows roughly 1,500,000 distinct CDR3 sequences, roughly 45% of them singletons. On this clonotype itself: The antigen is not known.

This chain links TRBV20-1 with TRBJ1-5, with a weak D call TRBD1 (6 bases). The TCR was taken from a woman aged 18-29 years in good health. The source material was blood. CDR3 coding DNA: TGCAGTGCTAGAACGGACGCGGGGGGCCAGCCCCAGCATTTT. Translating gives CSARTDAGGQPQHF.